This TCR beta chain is drawn from a study of T cells after posttransplantation cyclophosphamide. Some clones are missing from TCRdb's copy, which holds only in-frame ones; the method was immunoSEQ multiplex PCR. The specimen has 30,000 to 40,000 clones, none found just once. CDR3 size: 15 residues. With 2 bases clipped from V and 2 bases from J, the junction kept 4 bases outside the gene matches. Germline loops: CDR1 MRHNA, CDR2 SNTAGT. This clone appeared many times. Sequencing was performed on PBMCs. The sequence derives from a man aged 50-60 years in good health, CMV-negative, and a related stem cell transplant donor. The J gene is TRBJ2-3, the V gene TRBV6-4, with TRBD2 identical over 7 bases. The CDR3 is CASSDGREPTDTQYF. The DNA for the CDR3 is TGTGCCAGCAGTGACGGGCGGGAGCCCACAGATACGCAGTATTTT.